Listed here is a single TCR beta chain. This entry belongs to a study of cytomegalovirus exposure and HLA in healthy donors. PCR was performed using 60 Vbeta and 13 Jbeta primers. TCRdb's table, derived via immunoSEQ multiplex PCR, lists solely in-frame clones and lacks some. In the table there are some 150,000 clones, 70% to 80% of which are singletons. V shed 2 bases and J shed 1 base, with 20 bases lying between them. The CDR3 contains 18 residues. Germline CDR1 reads SGHRS; CDR2 reads YFSETQ. Sequencing was carried out using PBMCs. The sequence was collected from a woman in her 50s in good health and CMV-seronegative. The chain links TRBV5-1 to TRBJ2-3; no clear D gene. The CDR3 nucleotides read TGCGCCAGCAGCTTCCAGCTAGGTGGATTCCAAGGCACAGATACGCAGTATTTT. Translating gives CASSFQLGGFQGTDTQYF.